This entry features one T cell receptor (beta chain) sequence. The data belong to a study of blood T cell repertoires in COVID-19. Study-level background: The cDNA or gDNA used as material had been derived from T cells, B-cell-depleted T cells, or PBMCs.

In the source study's methods: Counts of nucleated cells, estimated from reference gene primer amplification, were obtained. Sequenced by immunoSEQ multiplex PCR; TCRdb stores in-frame clones only, minus some. The DNA was the basis for D and trimming; V, J and clone size are from that table. The sample records approximately 140,000 clones, around nine tenths being singletons. This CDR3 contains 16 residues. Trimming took 0 bases from V and 5 from J; bases not matched to a gene: 9. The chain links TRBV5-3 to TRBJ1-1; TRBD1 matches 8 bases. TRBV5-3 is an ORF for which the function is uncertain. The receptor was derived from a human donor in a cohort sampled during active COVID-19. Sample: peripheral blood. CDR3 loop: CARSLETDREATEAFF. The CDR3 DNA reads as TGTGCCAGAAGCTTGGAAACGGACAGGGAAGCAACTGAAGCTTTCTTT.